This TCR beta chain was identified in a study of blood T cell repertoires in COVID-19 (dated by TCRdb to 2019 to 2021). Study-wide context: Samples from collaborators originated in the United States, Italy and Spain and spanned both the acute and convalescent phases of COVID-19. The prospective study material was composed of cDNA or gDNA derived from T cells, B-cell-depleted T cells, or PBMCs. The dataset comprised deeply sampled blood TCRbeta repertoires from subjects exposed to, actively infected with, or recovered from COVID-19. The repertoires were released in a freely available public database intended as a resource for research on the immune response to SARS-CoV-2. The samples were drawn from two sources: the first 160 participants of the ongoing ImmuneRACE study, and 950 to 1,500 subjects contributed by 6 global collaborators. The sample metadata nearly always contained a de-identified subject ID, COVID-19 status, age in years and sex. Where available, HLA class I and class II types were taken from metadata supplied by the sample provider and were not determined by assay-based typing.

Whole blood was collected in K2EDTA tubes by collaborating institutions according to the institutions' own protocols. For TCRbeta analysis, collaborators shipped samples in one of three forms: frozen whole blood, isolated PBMCs, or DNA extracted from either of those sample types. A remark on this clone: Its antigen target is currently unknown. The input lacks base qualities; no much larger clone sits a single base away.

Study-level results and caveats: The amount of clinical and demographic metadata varied by source and participant and was provided uncurated.

The cysteine opens and the phenylalanine closes a CDR3 of 16 amino acids. Just CDR3 DNA is preserved here, 48 bases in frame from base 1. From a lookup of the germline V gene, CDR1 and CDR2 are SGHAT and FQNNGV. V drops 1 base and J drops 1 base, leaving 11 bases in between. TCRbeta CDR3 regions were amplified from genomic DNA using the immunoSEQ Assay, a bias-controlled multiplex PCR. Processing in the source paper ran as follows. The number of nucleated cells in each sample was estimated from the amplification of reference gene primers within the assay. Sequence reads were collapsed and filtered to measure the absolute abundance of every unique TCRbeta CDR3 rearrangement. For each sample, productive Simpson clonality was calculated by taking the square root of Simpson's diversity index across productive rearrangements. What TCRdb holds here is the immuneACCESS table cut down to in-frame rearrangements. Part of the clones is not present; checked against another copy, under half of the missing clones reflect an unresolved V gene, and the others are unexplained. V and J calls plus clone size are reproduced from that table; the DNA served to infer D and trimming. The sample table records 75,000 to 90,000 clones; around four fifths of these occur just once. The biggest ten clones account for 15% to 20% of the sample.

The rearranged segments are TRBV11-2 and TRBJ2-1, and TRBD2 may be the D gene, going by 7 matching bases. This receptor was taken from a man aged 80 or over with active or convalescent COVID-19. What was sequenced was peripheral blood. At the DNA level, the sequence is TGTGCCAGCAGCTTAGTGGGAGGGGGTTCCTACAATGAGCAGTTCTTC. Translated, this gives CASSLVGGGSYNEQFF.